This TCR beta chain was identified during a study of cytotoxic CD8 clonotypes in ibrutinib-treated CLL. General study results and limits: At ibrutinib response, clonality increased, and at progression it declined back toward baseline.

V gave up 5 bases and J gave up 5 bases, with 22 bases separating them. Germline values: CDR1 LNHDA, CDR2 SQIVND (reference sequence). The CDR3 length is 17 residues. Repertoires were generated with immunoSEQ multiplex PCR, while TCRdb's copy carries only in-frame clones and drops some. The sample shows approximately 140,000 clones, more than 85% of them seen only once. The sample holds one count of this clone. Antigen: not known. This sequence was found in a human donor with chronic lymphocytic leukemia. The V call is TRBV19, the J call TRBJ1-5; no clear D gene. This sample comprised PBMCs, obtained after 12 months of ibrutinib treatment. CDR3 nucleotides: TGTGCCAGTAGTCCCTACCCTCCGAGGCAGGAAGATCAGCCCCAGCATTTT. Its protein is CASSPYPPRQEDQPQHF.